The entry that follows covers one TCR beta chain sequence. The antigen is unknown. Assay used: immunoSEQ multiplex PCR; TCRdb lists only in-frame clones, some missing. The repertoire holds around 2.1 million clones, with just over 90% as singletons. This sample stems from a study of shared clonotypes between healthy human individuals. Study conclusions and caveats: Among donors, the sharing of clonotypes was expected to be influenced by sequencing depth.

CD8 cells regarded as naive lacked CD45RO, were positively chosen for CCR7, and omitted terminally differentiated effector memory CD45RA+ cells. V lost 4 bases and J 6 bases, leaving 9 bases between the germline ends. Germline V lookup: CDR1 SGHVS, CDR2 FQNEAQ. The CDR3 is made up of 13 amino acids. The source material was naive CD8+ T cells from PBMCs. The TCR comes from a man younger than 35 in good health. Some clones in this sample may be carry-over from other donors' samples. This sequence joins TRBV7-8 and TRBJ2-2; D is unclear. Here the CDR3 DNA reads TGTGCCAGCAGCTGGCTGGGCCCCGGGGAGCTGTTTTTT. The encoded protein is CASSWLGPGELFF.